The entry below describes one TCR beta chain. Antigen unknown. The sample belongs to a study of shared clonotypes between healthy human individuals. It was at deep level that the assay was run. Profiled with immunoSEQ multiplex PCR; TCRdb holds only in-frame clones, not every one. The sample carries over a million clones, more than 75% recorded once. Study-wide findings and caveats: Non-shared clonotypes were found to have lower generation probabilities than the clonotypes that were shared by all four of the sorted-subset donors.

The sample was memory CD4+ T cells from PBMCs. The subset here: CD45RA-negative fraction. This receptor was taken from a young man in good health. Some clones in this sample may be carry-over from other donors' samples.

The CDR3 bases are TGTGCCAGCATCGCGCAGCGGGTGGCAGAGACCCAGTACTTC. Encoded protein: CASIAQRVAETQYF. The chain links TRBV2 to TRBJ2-5; D might be TRBD2 (6 bases). V shed 7 bases and J shed 4 bases, with 16 bases lying between them. Per the germline V gene, CDR1 is SNHLY and CDR2 is FYNNEI. The CDR3 runs to 14 residues.